This passage covers 11 T cell receptor beta chains from one sample sequenced in a study of blood T cells in healthy people across ages (dated by TCRdb to the mid-2010s). Libraries were prepared through 5' RACE. Data came from an Illumina HiSeq 2500. A second PCR of 7 to 11 cycles was run with a J-beta primer mix and a sample-barcoded 5' primer. TCRdb's own reprocessing of the public reads used fastp at Q25 and MiXCR and kept productive beta chains. Rows are unified per CDR3 protein, each entry keeping the most common DNA and genes. In this sample the table shows 800,000 to 900,000 distinct CDR3 sequences, around 62% of which occur a single time. About 30% of the sample rests with the top ten. The sequencing input was blood. The receptors were gathered from a young man in good health.

This clonotype was seen a handful of times. This chain uses TRBV5-5 with TRBJ1-2; TRBD1 agrees at 8 bases. This CDR3 region has 14 residues. Germline V gene sequence: CDR1 SGHKS, CDR2 YYEKEE (reference sequence). The trim removed 8 bases at V and 4 bases at J, leaving 10 bases unmatched. The CDR3 is CASASLGQGYGYTF. The CDR3 coding sequence is TGTGCCAGTGCATCTTTAGGACAGGGCTATGGCTACACCTTC.

The rearrangement links TRBV7-8 to TRBJ2-3; 12 bases agree with TRBD2. The CDR3 is 17 amino acids. Germline V gene lookup returns CDR1 SGHVS and CDR2 FQNEAQ. With V trimmed by 1 base and J by 2 bases, 4 bases remained unmatched. CDR3 bases: TGTGCCAGCAGCTTAGGACTAGCGGGGGCTTACACAGATACGCAGTATTTT. Its translation is CASSLGLAGAYTDTQYF.

This chain links TRBV12-3 or TRBV12-4 with TRBJ1-1, with a possible D match to TRBD1 (6 bases). The V end was cut by 8 bases, the J end by 7 bases, with 14 bases between. The CDR3 is made up of 12 amino acids. CDR3 sequence (DNA): TGTGCCAGCGGCAGGGGAGAAGGTGAAGCTTTCTTT. Amino acids: CASGRGEGEAFF.

The V gene is TRBV4-3, the J gene TRBJ2-3; D call uncertain. CDR1 and CDR2 from the germline V gene are LGHNA and YSLEER. The CDR3 totals 13 residues. The V end was cut by 1 base, the J end by 4 bases, with 6 bases between. CDR3 bases: TGCGCCAGCAGCCAAGCCCGTGCAGATACGCAGTATTTT. Translation gives CASSQARADTQYF.

The chain joins TRBV20-1 to TRBJ2-1; possibly TRBD1 for D (5 bases). The CDR3 is made up of 14 amino acids. Germline assignment: CDR1 DFQATT and CDR2 SNEGSKA (reference sequence). V was cut by 2 bases and J by 2 bases, with 10 bases left in between. The CDR3 DNA follows: TGCAGTGCTAGACGGCCAGGGACCTACAATGAGCAGTTCTTC. This encodes CSARRPGTYNEQFF.

This sequence joins TRBV7-9 and TRBJ1-2, with a possible D match to TRBD1 (6 bases). The germline V gene encodes CDR1 SEHNR and CDR2 FQNEAQ (reference sequence). The V and J ends lost 1 base and 5 bases respectively, with 14 bases between them. The CDR3 is 15 amino acids. Written as DNA, the CDR3 is TGTGCCAGCAGCTTAGAAGGGACAAGTCGGTATGGCTACACCTTC. It translates to CASSLEGTSRYGYTF.

This clonotype was seen more than once but under ten times. V and J are TRBV11-1 and TRBJ2-1, with 9 nucleotides matching TRBD1. CDR1 is SGHAT, CDR2 FQDESV, per germline (reference sequence). After removal of 6 bases from V and 8 bases from J, the junction contained 23 bases not matched to a gene. CDR3 length: 19 residues. The CDR3 protein is CASSIPGQGRFEDVDEQFF. CDR3 nucleotide sequence: TGTGCCAGCAGTATCCCGGGACAGGGAAGATTTGAGGACGTCGATGAGCAGTTCTTC.

This sequence joins TRBV18 and TRBJ2-1, with 9 bases lining up with TRBD1. CDR1 is KGHSH, CDR2 LQKENI, per germline. CDR3 length: 16 amino acids. V shed 6 bases and J 7 bases; nucleotides not matched to a gene: 13. Here the CDR3 reads CASSPAPGTGSNEQFF. DNA for the CDR3: TGTGCCAGCTCGCCGGCCCCCGGGACAGGGTCAAATGAGCAGTTCTTC. The variable domain in full, completed from reference TRBV18 and TRBJ2-1, reads NAGVMQNPRHLVRRRGQEARLRCSPMKGHSHVYWYRQLPEEGLKFMVYLQKENIIDESGMPKERFSAEFPKEGPSILRIQQVVRGDSAAYFCASSPAPGTGSNEQFFGPGTRLTVL.

The chain joins TRBV4-2 to TRBJ2-5, with D uncertain. Germline loops: CDR1 LGHNA, CDR2 YNFKEQ. The ends were cut back, 5 bases at V and 5 bases at J, with 15 bases in the middle. This CDR3 region has 14 residues. The CDR3 spells CASSLGYGRETQYF. For the CDR3, the DNA is TGTGCCAGCAGCTTAGGTTACGGAAGGGAGACCCAGTACTTC.

The chain combines TRBV5-1 with TRBJ2-3, with a possible D match to TRBD1 (6 bases). The CDR3 runs 15 residues. V dropped 1 base and J dropped 0 bases, with 9 bases sitting between them. Per the germline V gene, CDR1 is SGHRS and CDR2 is YFSETQ. CDR3 sequence reads: CASSLQGQSTDTQYF. As DNA, the CDR3 is TGCGCCAGCAGCTTGCAAGGACAGAGCACAGATACGCAGTATTTT.

This clonotype has just a few counts. This chain's CDR3 is CASSPTTSGGSDEQFF. The CDR3 bases are TGTGCCAGCAGTCCCACGACTAGCGGGGGTAGCGATGAGCAGTTCTTC. The chain is built from TRBV3-1 and TRBJ2-1; TRBD2 agrees at 12 bases. The CDR3 loop spans 16 amino acids. The germline CDR1 and CDR2 sequences are LGHDT and YNNKEL (reference sequence). V shed 6 bases and J 8 bases; nucleotides not matched to a gene: 11.